This TCR beta chain was identified in a study of tumor-infiltrating lymphocytes in localized non-small cell lung cancer. Study results and caveats: TCRbeta sequencing showed higher T cell infiltration in tumors than uninvolved lung. Not all patients were TCR sequenced, owing to tissue quantity. Recurrence-free survival showed no association with tumor T-cell fraction.

The method was immunoSEQ multiplex PCR; TCRdb's version includes in-frame clones alone and lacks a portion of them. The table has under 25,000 clones, approximately 64% seen once. The V and J ends lost 1 base and 2 bases respectively, with 9 bases between them. The CDR3 loop spans 15 amino acids. CDR1 is SEHNR, CDR2 FQNEAQ, per germline (reference sequence). Only one count was recorded for this clone. Its specificity is not known. The sequencing sample was made of lung tumor tissue. The chain joins TRBV7-9 to TRBJ1-3; D unresolved. This TCR came from a human donor with non-small cell lung cancer. CDR3 nucleotides: TGTGCCAGCAGCTTAGAGTTTGGGGCTGGAAACACCATATATTTT. Translation gives CASSLEFGAGNTIYF.